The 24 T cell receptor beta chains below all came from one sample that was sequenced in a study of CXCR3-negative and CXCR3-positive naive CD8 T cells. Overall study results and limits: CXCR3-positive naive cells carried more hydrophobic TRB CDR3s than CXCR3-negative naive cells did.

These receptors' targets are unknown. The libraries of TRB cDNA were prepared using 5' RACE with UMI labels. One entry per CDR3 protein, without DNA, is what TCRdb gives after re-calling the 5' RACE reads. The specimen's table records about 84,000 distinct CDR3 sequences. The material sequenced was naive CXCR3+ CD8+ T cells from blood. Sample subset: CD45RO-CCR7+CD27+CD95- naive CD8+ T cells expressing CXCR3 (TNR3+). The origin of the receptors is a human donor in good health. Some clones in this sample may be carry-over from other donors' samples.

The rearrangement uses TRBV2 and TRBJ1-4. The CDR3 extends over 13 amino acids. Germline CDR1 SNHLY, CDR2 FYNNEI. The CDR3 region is CASMGGTYEKLFF.

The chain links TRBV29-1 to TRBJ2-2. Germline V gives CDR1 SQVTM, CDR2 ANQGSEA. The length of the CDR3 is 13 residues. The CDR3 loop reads CSVEAGNTGELFF.

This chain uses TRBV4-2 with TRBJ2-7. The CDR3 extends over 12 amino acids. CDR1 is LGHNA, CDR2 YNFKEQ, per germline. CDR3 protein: CASSQGFSEQYF.

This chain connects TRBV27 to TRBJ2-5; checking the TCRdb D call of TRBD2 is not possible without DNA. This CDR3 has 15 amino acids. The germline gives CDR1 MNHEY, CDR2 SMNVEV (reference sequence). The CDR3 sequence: CASSLSLSGSETQYF.

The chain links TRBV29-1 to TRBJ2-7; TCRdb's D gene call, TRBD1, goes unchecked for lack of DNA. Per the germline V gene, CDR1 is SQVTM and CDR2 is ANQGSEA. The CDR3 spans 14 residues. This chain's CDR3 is CSVPGEGQRYEQYF.

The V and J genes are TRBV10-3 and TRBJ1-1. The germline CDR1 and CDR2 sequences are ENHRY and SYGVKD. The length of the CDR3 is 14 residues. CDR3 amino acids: CAISDLTPNTEAFF.

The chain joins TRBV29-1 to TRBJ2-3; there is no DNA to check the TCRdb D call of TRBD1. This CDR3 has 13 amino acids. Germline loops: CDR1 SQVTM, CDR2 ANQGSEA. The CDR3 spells CSMIPGQVDTQYF.

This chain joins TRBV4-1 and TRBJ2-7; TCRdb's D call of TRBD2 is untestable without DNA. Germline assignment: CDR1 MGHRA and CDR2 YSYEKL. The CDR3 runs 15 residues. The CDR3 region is CASSQGLDVRYEQYF.

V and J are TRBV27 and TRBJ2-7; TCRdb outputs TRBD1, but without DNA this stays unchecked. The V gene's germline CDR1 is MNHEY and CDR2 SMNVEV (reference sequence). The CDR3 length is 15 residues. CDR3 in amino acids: CASRDTGTGDYEQYF.

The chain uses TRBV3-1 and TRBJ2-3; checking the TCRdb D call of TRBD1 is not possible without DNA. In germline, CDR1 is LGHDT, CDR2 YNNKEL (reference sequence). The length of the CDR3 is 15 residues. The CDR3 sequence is CASSDTGTAQDTQYF.

The CDR3 here is CASSLLVGPYNEQFF. The chain uses TRBV12-3 or TRBV12-4 and TRBJ2-1. The CDR3 has 15 amino acids.

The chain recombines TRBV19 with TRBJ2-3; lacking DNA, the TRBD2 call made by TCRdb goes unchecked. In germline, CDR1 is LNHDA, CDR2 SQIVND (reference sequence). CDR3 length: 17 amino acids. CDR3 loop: CASSGWETSPGVDTQYF. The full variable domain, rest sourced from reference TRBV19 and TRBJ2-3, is DGGITQSPKYLFRKEGQNVTLSCEQNLNHDAMYWYRQDPGQGLRLIYYSQIVNDFQKGDIAEGYSVSREKKESFPLTVTSAQKNPTAFYLCASSGWETSPGVDTQYFGPGTRLTVL.

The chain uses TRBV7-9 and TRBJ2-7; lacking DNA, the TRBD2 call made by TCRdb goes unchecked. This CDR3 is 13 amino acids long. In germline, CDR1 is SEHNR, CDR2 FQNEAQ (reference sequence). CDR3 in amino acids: CASSREVSYEQYF.

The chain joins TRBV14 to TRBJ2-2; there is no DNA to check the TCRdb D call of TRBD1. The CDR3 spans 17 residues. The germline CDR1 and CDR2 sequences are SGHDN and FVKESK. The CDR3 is CASSQDPSGMDTGELFF.

This chain's CDR3 is CASSHPGQGRNEQFF. The rearrangement joins TRBV4-1 to TRBJ2-1; absent DNA, TCRdb's TRBD1 call cannot be checked. Per germline, CDR1 MGHRA and CDR2 YSYEKL. This CDR3 is 15 amino acids long.

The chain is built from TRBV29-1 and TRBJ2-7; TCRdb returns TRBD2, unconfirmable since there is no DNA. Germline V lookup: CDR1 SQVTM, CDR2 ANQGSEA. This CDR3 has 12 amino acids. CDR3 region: CSSDSGSGEQYF.

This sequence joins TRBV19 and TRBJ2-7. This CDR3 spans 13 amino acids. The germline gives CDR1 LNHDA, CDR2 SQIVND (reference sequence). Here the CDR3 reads CASSIEAENEQYF.

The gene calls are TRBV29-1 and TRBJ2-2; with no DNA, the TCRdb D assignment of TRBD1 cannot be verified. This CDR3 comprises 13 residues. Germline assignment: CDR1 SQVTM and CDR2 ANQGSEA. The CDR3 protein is CSVADRGIGDLFF.

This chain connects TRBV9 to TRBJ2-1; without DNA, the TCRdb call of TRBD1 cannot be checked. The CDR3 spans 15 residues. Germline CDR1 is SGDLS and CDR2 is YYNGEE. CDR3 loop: CASSDGGLTYNEQFF.

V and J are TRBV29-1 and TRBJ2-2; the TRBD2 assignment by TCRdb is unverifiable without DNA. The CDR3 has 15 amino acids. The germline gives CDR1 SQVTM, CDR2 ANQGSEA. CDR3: CSVELAGLNTGELFF.

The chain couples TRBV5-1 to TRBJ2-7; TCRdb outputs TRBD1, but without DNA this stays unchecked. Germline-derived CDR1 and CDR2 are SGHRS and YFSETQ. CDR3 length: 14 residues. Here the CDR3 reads CASSLAGGEGEQYF.

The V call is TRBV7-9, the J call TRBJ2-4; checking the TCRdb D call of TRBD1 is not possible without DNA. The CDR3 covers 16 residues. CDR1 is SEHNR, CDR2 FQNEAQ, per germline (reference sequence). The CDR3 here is CASSPTGGEDKNIQYF.

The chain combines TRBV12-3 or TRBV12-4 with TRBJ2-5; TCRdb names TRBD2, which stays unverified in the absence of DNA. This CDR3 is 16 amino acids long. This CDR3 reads CASSFGRGGEQETQYF.

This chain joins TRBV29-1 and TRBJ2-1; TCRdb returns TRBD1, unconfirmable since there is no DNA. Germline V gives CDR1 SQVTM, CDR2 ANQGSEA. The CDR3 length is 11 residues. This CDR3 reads CSVGPGQGQFF.